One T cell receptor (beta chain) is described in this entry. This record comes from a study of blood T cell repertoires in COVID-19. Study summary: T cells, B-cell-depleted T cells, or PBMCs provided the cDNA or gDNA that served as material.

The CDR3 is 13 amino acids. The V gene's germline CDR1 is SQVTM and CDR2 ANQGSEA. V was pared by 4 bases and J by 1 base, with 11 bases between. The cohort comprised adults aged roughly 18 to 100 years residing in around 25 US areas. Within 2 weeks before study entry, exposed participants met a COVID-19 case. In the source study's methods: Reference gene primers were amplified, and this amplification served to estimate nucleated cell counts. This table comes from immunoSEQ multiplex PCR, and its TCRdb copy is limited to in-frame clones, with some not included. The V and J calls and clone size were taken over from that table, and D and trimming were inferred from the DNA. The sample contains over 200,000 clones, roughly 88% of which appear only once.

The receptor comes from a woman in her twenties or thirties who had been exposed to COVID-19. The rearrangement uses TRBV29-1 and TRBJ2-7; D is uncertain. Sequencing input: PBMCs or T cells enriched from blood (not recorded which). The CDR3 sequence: CSVGVTPSYEQYF. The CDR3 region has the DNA TGCAGCGTTGGCGTGACACCATCCTACGAGCAGTACTTC.